These 29 T cell receptor beta chains originate from one sample sequenced in a study of a mutant IDH1 vaccine in newly diagnosed glioma. These receptors are not linked to any known antigen. As for time point: week 47, end of study. Mutant IDH1 20-mer peptide, at 300 ug, made up each vaccine dose, with topical imiquimod. Sequenced by immunoSEQ multiplex PCR; TCRdb stores in-frame clones only, minus some. This sample has some 21,000 clones; 84% occur once, and the top ten carry 2.8%. The source was PBMCs, collected from a glioma patient whose treatment included an IDH1 peptide vaccine. The receptors stem from a man aged 35-49 years with glioma.

In its sample, this clone was seen a few times. The J gene is TRBJ1-1, the V gene TRBV4-1; the D is unclear. From germline, CDR1 is MGHRA and CDR2 YSYEKL. The CDR3 totals 17 residues. Trimming took off 2 bases at V and 3 bases at J, with 19 bases between the two ends. CDR3 coding DNA: TGCGCCAGCAGCCAACTGGACCCAAATTTTGGGGACACTGAAGCTTTCTTT. It encodes CASSQLDPNFGDTEAFF.

The V call is TRBV25-1, the J call TRBJ2-5; D is tentatively TRBD1 or TRBD2 (5 bases each). The CDR3 has 12 residues. Trimming left V 4 bases short and J 10 bases short, with 13 bases between. From germline, CDR1 is MGHDK and CDR2 SYGVNS. This CDR3 reads CASSAYRGHQYF. CDR3 nucleotides: TGTGCCAGCAGTGCTTACCGGGGCCACCAGTACTTC.

This clone has only a few counts. The CDR3, as DNA: TGTGCCAGCAGCTACGGTTACAGGGATGGCTACACCTTC. Translating gives CASSYGYRDGYTF. The rearrangement joins TRBV5-6 to TRBJ1-2; TRBD1 is a possible D gene (6 bases). V lost 3 bases and J 6 bases, leaving 12 bases between the germline ends. In germline, CDR1 is SGHDT, CDR2 YYEEEE. The CDR3 contains 13 residues.

This sequence joins TRBV4-1 and TRBJ2-7, with D perhaps matching TRBD2 (6 bases). The V gene lost 2 bases and the J gene lost 2 bases, with 13 bases spanning the gap. The CDR3 is 15 residues long. CDR1 and CDR2 from the germline V gene are MGHRA and YSYEKL. Here the CDR3 DNA reads TGCGCCAGCAGCCAAAGGAGCGGGTTGACCTACGAGCAGTACTTC. Its protein is CASSQRSGLTYEQYF.

The V call is TRBV10-3, the J call TRBJ2-3, with D hard to call. The CDR3 runs 12 residues. Trimming took off 4 bases at V and 2 bases at J, with 4 bases between the two ends. From germline, CDR1 is ENHRY and CDR2 SYGVKD. The CDR3 nucleotides read TGTGCCATCAGTGTCACCACAGATACGCAGTATTTT. Amino acid sequence: CAISVTTDTQYF.

The V call is TRBV11-2, the J call TRBJ2-2; D not certain. The germline CDR1 and CDR2 sequences are SGHAT and FQNNGV. V dropped 5 bases and J dropped 6 bases, with 16 bases sitting between them. This CDR3 is built from 15 residues. The CDR3 reads CASSVLTGFPGELFF. CDR3 DNA sequence: TGTGCCAGCAGCGTACTCACGGGTTTCCCCGGGGAGCTGTTTTTT.

The gene calls are TRBV19 and TRBJ1-1; D is possibly TRBD1 (6 bases). Germline values: CDR1 LNHDA, CDR2 SQIVND (reference sequence). CDR3 length: 15 residues. V lost 4 bases and J 5 bases, leaving 17 bases between the germline ends. The CDR3 sequence is CASSTPPGAGTEAFF. The CDR3 nucleotides read TGTGCCAGTAGTACGCCGCCAGGGGCTGGTACTGAAGCTTTCTTT.

DNA of the CDR3: TGTGCCAGCTCACCTGGACAGGTCACAGATACGCAGTATTTT. As protein: CASSPGQVTDTQYF. The chain has TRBV18 and TRBJ2-3; TRBD1 aligns across 7 bases. Germline V CDR1 and CDR2: KGHSH, LQKENI. Trimming removed 3 bases from V and 2 bases from J; junction bases left unmatched: 2. The CDR3 contains 14 residues.

This chain connects TRBV29-1 to TRBJ2-5, with D unresolved. CDR1 and CDR2 from the germline V gene are SQVTM and ANQGSEA. The length of the CDR3 is 11 residues. V lost 7 bases to trimming and J lost 5 bases, with 11 bases between them. The CDR3 bases are TGCAGCGCTGCAGTTCGGGAGACCCAGTACTTC. Its protein is CSAAVRETQYF.

The chain combines TRBV5-4 with TRBJ2-7; no definite D call. V lost 4 bases and J lost 2, with 7 bases in between. Per the germline V gene, CDR1 is SGHNT and CDR2 is YYREEE (reference sequence). The CDR3 totals 12 residues. In DNA form, the CDR3 reads TGTGCCAGCAGCGGAGTAACCTACGAGCAGTACTTC. Protein product: CASSGVTYEQYF. The variable domain in full, completed from reference TRBV5-4 and TRBJ2-7, reads ETGVTQSPTHLIKTRGQQVTLRCSSQSGHNTVSWYQQALGQGPQFIFQYYREEENGRGNFPPRFSGLQFPNYSSELNVNALELDDSALYLCASSGVTYEQYFGPGTRLTVT.

This chain uses TRBV6-1 with TRBJ1-1; maybe TRBD1 (6 bases). CDR1 and CDR2 from the germline V gene are MNHNS and SASEGT. Trimming cost V 1 base and J 10 bases, with 13 bases left between them. This CDR3 is built from 13 residues. The CDR3 DNA reads as TGTGCCAGCAGTGAAGGGACAGACACCCTAGCTTTCTTT. It specifies CASSEGTDTLAFF.

This rearrangement joins TRBV5-1 to TRBJ1-2, with TRBD1 identical over 8 bases. The V gene's germline CDR1 is SGHRS and CDR2 YFSETQ. The CDR3 has 14 amino acids. V lost 4 bases, J lost 8 bases, and 10 bases stayed unmatched. This chain's CDR3 is CASSLETGVMGYTF. The CDR3 region has the DNA TGCGCCAGCAGCCTAGAGACAGGGGTTATGGGCTACACCTTC.

V usage is TRBV5-6 and J usage is TRBJ2-7, with a possible D match to TRBD1 (5 bases). From germline, CDR1 is SGHDT and CDR2 YYEEEE. This CDR3 spans 12 amino acids. V was pared by 0 bases and J by 6 bases, with 7 bases between. The CDR3 DNA reads as TGTGCCAGCAGCTTGGTCAGGGCCGAGCAGTACTTC. It specifies CASSLVRAEQYF.

The V call is TRBV7-8, the J call TRBJ1-1; D unclear. Germline assignment: CDR1 SGHVS and CDR2 FQNEAQ. V lost 1 base, J lost 1 base, and 10 bases lay in between. The CDR3 is 15 residues long. The CDR3: CASSLDLDRNTEAFF. CDR3 nucleotides: TGTGCCAGCAGCTTAGATCTGGATAGGAACACTGAAGCTTTCTTT. Full variable domain (remainder filled in from reference TRBV7-8 and TRBJ1-1): GAGVSQSPRYKVAKRGQDVALRCDPISGHVSLFWYQQALGQGPEFLTYFQNEAQLDKSGLPSDRFFAERPEGSVSTLKIQRTQQEDSAVYLCASSLDLDRNTEAFFGQGTRLTVV.

The genes are TRBV9 and TRBJ2-2; a possible D gene is TRBD1 (6 bases). Germline CDR1 reads SGDLS; CDR2 reads YYNGEE. V was shortened by 3 bases and J by 9 bases, with 6 bases between the two germline ends. This CDR3 region has 11 residues. CDR3 loop: CASSGGRELFF. The DNA of the CDR3 is TGTGCCAGCAGCGGGGGGCGGGAGCTGTTTTTT.

This chain uses TRBV27 with TRBJ2-2, with D perhaps matching TRBD1 (5 bases). CDR3 size: 17 residues. Germline CDR1 MNHEY, CDR2 SMNVEV (reference sequence). Trimming cost V 5 bases and J 1 base, with 17 bases left between them. CDR3 DNA sequence: TGTGCCAGCAGTCCCCCCTGGGGCACAGTGAACACCGGGGAGCTGTTTTTT. Translated, it gives CASSPPWGTVNTGELFF.

CDR3 nucleotides: TGTGCCAGCAGTTCCAGCGGGATGGCGGTCAATGAGCAGTTCTTC. Translated: CASSSSGMAVNEQFF. The gene calls are TRBV7-2 and TRBJ2-1; 7 positions agree with TRBD2. The CDR3 length is 15 residues. V dropped 6 bases and J dropped 6; count of bases not matched to a gene: 11. Germline loops: CDR1 SGHTA, CDR2 FQGNSA.

The chain uses TRBV6-5 and TRBJ2-5; D gene ambiguous. Trimming removed 0 bases from V and 0 bases from J, with 8 bases in between. The CDR3 is 15 amino acids. Per the germline V gene, CDR1 is MNHEY and CDR2 is SVGAGI. In nucleotides, the CDR3 is TGTGCCAGCAGTTACTCCTCGGCAGACCAAGAGACCCAGTACTTC. Its translation: CASSYSSADQETQYF.

This clone was seen a few times. The chain carries TRBV7-8 and TRBJ2-7; 7 nucleotides match TRBD1. V trimming: 5 bases; J trimming: 2 bases; junction bases outside the gene matches: 15. CDR1 SGHVS and CDR2 FQNEAQ come from the germline V gene. This CDR3 is built from 17 residues. The CDR3 here is CASSRSSGQVPTYEQYF. DNA of the CDR3: TGTGCCAGCAGCAGATCTTCCGGACAGGTTCCGACCTACGAGCAGTACTTC.

This clone has just one count. The J gene is TRBJ1-3, the V gene TRBV5-1; D is unclear. Germline V CDR1 and CDR2: SGHRS, YFSETQ. V lost 0 bases and J lost 4, with 8 bases in between. There are 14 residues in the CDR3. The CDR3: CASSLGGGGNTIYF. The CDR3 DNA follows: TGCGCCAGCAGCTTGGGGGGAGGCGGAAACACCATATATTTT.

The chain employs TRBV28 and TRBJ1-2; possibly TRBD1 for D (6 bases). V was cut by 6 bases and J by 6 bases, with 17 bases left in between. The CDR3 length is 14 residues. Germline lookup yields CDR1 MDHEN and CDR2 SYDVKM. This CDR3 is CASSYPGRGHGYTF. The CDR3, as DNA: TGTGCCAGCAGCTACCCAGGCAGGGGCCATGGCTACACCTTC.

This clone was observed a few times. The chain employs TRBV13 and TRBJ2-7, with a weak D call TRBD2 (5 bases). The CDR3 extends over 16 amino acids. V was pared by 4 bases and J by 4 bases, with 20 bases between. Germline CDR1 and CDR2: PRHDT and FYEKMQ (reference sequence). DNA of the CDR3: TGTGCCAGCAGCTCCCTCGCGGCCGGGAAAAGATACGAGCAGTACTTC. Translation gives CASSSLAAGKRYEQYF.

This chain connects TRBV6-1 to TRBJ2-7, with TRBD1 matching 9 bases. The germline V gene has CDR1 MNHNS and CDR2 SASEGT. There are 13 residues in the CDR3. Germline trimming cut 7 bases from V and 2 bases from J; bases unmatched to any gene: 3. This chain's CDR3 is CASKGQGPYEQYF. The CDR3 nucleotides are TGTGCCAGCAAGGGACAGGGCCCCTACGAGCAGTACTTC.

This chain links TRBV27 with TRBJ1-2, with a weak D call TRBD1 (6 bases). V shed 3 bases and J shed 4 bases, with 12 bases lying between them. The CDR3 contains 14 residues. Germline V gene lookup returns CDR1 MNHEY and CDR2 SMNVEV (reference sequence). The CDR3 reads CASSFSQGPYGYTF. As DNA, the CDR3 is TGTGCCAGCAGTTTCTCTCAGGGGCCCTATGGCTACACCTTC.

This clone occurred once. V and J are TRBV5-6 and TRBJ2-1, with D possibly TRBD1 on 6 matching bases. The CDR3 contains 13 residues. In germline, CDR1 is SGHDT, CDR2 YYEEEE. Trimming removed 6 bases at V and 7 bases at J, with 14 bases between. The DNA for the CDR3 is TGTGCCAGCAAAAGGCAGGGGCGAAATGAGCAGTTCTTC. This gives the protein CASKRQGRNEQFF.

The chain employs TRBV7-9 and TRBJ1-2, with D possibly matching TRBD1 (6 bases). CDR3 length: 13 amino acids. V was shortened by 7 bases and J by 7 bases, with 16 bases between the two germline ends. From germline, CDR1 is SEHNR and CDR2 FQNEAQ (reference sequence). The CDR3 nucleotides are TGTGCCAGCACCTCCGGGGGGGGCACTGGCTACACCTTC. Amino acids: CASTSGGGTGYTF.

The V and J genes are TRBV13 and TRBJ2-7, with unresolved D. With 5 bases removed from V and 3 bases from J, the gap between germline ends came to 8 bases. Germline V gene data show CDR1 as PRHDT and CDR2 as FYEKMQ (reference sequence). CDR3 length: 12 residues. The CDR3: CASSLPNYEQYF. The CDR3 region has the DNA TGTGCCAGCAGCCTTCCAAACTACGAGCAGTACTTC.

This chain links TRBV15 with TRBJ2-7; 7 bases align to TRBD2. The CDR3 extends over 14 amino acids. In germline, CDR1 is LNHNV, CDR2 YYDKDF (reference sequence). The V gene end was trimmed by 3 bases and the J gene end by 0 bases; junction bases not matched to a gene: 2. CDR3 region: CATSRSGNSYEQYF. The CDR3 DNA reads as TGTGCCACCAGCAGGAGCGGGAACTCCTACGAGCAGTACTTC.

This clone was recorded a few times. The chain links TRBV9 to TRBJ1-1; weak D call: TRBD1 (5 bases). From germline, CDR1 is SGDLS and CDR2 YYNGEE. V lost 6 bases and J 7 bases, leaving 16 bases between the germline ends. This CDR3 contains 13 residues. CDR3 sequence: CASNLDTTGEAFF. As DNA, the CDR3 is TGTGCCAGCAACCTAGATACTACAGGTGAAGCTTTCTTT.